Following are 10 T cell receptor beta chains from one sample sequenced in a study of tumor and adjacent non-tumor tissue in lung cancer. No cell sorting was done before RNA was extracted from the tissue. Distant lung tissue was collected more than 3 cm away from the tumor edge. A modified ARM-PCR protocol with three rounds of nested PCR amplified TCRbeta. TCRdb passed the multiplex PCR reads through MiXCR, listing each CDR3 protein once. Of approximately 79,000 distinct CDR3 sequences in the sample, over 65% were seen once. What was sequenced was distant non-tumor lung tissue. The receptor set was obtained from a man aged 65 to 79 with non-small cell lung cancer.

V and J are TRBV11-2 and TRBJ2-2; 9 positions match TRBD2. Germline CDR1 SGHAT, CDR2 FQNNGV. This CDR3 is built from 15 residues. With V trimmed by 5 bases and J by 7 bases, 8 bases remained unmatched. Here the CDR3 reads CASSARTSVHGELFF. As DNA, the CDR3 is TGTGCCAGCAGCGCAAGGACTAGCGTCCACGGGGAGCTGTTTTTT.

As regards this clonotype: Germline and junction disagree at one end, which may indicate a read error. The rearrangement uses TRBV6-1 and TRBJ2-7, with a possible D match to TRBD1 (5 bases). The CDR3 contains 14 residues. Germline CDR1 MNHNS, CDR2 SASEGT. In DNA form, the CDR3 reads TGTACCAGCAGTATAGGACACCTCTCCTACGAGCAGTATTTC. This translates into CTSSIGHLSYEQYF.

This clonotype has just a few counts. A single base separates this from a much larger clone, so it may be a read error. The chain carries TRBV10-2 and TRBJ2-5, with a tentative D call TRBD2 (6 bases). Between the trimmed V and J ends, which lost 10 bases and 5 bases, there was a span of 26 bases. The CDR3 runs 16 residues. CDR1 and CDR2 from the germline V gene are WSHSY and SAAADI. Here the CDR3 DNA reads TGCGCCACCCAGGGAGGTGCAACGAGGGGTGAGGAGACCCAGTACTTC. It translates to CATQGGATRGEETQYF.

Comment on this clonotype: A read error may produce the germline difference seen at one junction end. The CDR3 protein is CASRTGQGGGEQYF. The CDR3 nucleotides read TGTGCCAGCAGAACAGGACAGGGTGGAGGCGAGCAGTATTTC. This chain links TRBV6-1 with TRBJ2-7, with 8 bases matching TRBD1. The CDR3 sequence is 14 residues long. Per the germline V gene, CDR1 is MNHNS and CDR2 is SASEGT.

This clonotype was seen only once. The chain carries TRBV20-1 and TRBJ1-5; 8 nucleotides line up with TRBD1. This CDR3 is 15 amino acids long. Germline V CDR1 and CDR2: DFQATT, SNEGSKA (reference sequence). Trimming removed 5 bases from V and 6 bases from J; junction bases left unmatched: 12. The CDR3 coding sequence is TGCAGTGCTGCCATCGGACAGGGATGGACTCAGCCCCAGCATTTT. Its translation: CSAAIGQGWTQPQHF.

Worth noting for this clonotype: This clone may be a read error of a much larger clone one base away. This sequence joins TRBV6-1 and TRBJ1-1, with D perhaps matching TRBD1 (5 bases). This CDR3 has 13 amino acids. Deletions cut 5 bases from V and 3 bases from J, with 10 bases between. CDR1 MNHNS and CDR2 SASEGT come from the germline V gene. The CDR3 sequence is CASSILGDTEAFF. In nucleotides, the CDR3 is TGTGCCAGCAGTATCCTAGGGGACACTGAAGCTTTCTTT.

This clonotype appeared once. At one end the junction does not follow the germline gene, possibly because of a read error. The chain recombines TRBV6-1 with TRBJ1-2; 10 bases match TRBD1. CDR1 is MNHNS, CDR2 SASEGT, per germline. The CDR3 consists of 13 residues. This CDR3 is CANSSGTGDGYTF. The DNA for the CDR3 is TGTGCCAACAGTTCAGGGACAGGGGATGGCTACACCTTC.

A remark on this clonotype: A read error may account for a junction end that differs from germline. The chain joins TRBV29-1 to TRBJ2-5; a weak D match, TRBD1 (6 bases). The germline CDR1 and CDR2 sequences are SQVTM and ANQGSEA. The CDR3 is 16 residues long. The CDR3 DNA is TGCAGCACCAAGCCCTACCTCCAGACAGGTCAAGAGAACCAGTGCTTC. Protein: CSTKPYLQTGQENQCF.

The genes are TRBV28 and TRBJ1-2; 9 bases agree with TRBD1. After removal of 1 base from V and 10 bases from J, the junction contained 16 bases not matched to a gene. Germline V lookup: CDR1 MDHEN, CDR2 SYDVKM. The CDR3 has 17 amino acids. For the CDR3, the DNA is TGTGCCAGCAGTTTATTATTGGGCACAGGGGGCACTCGTGACTACACCTTC. Its translation: CASSLLLGTGGTRDYTF.

Concerning this clonotype: A much bigger clone sits one base away, suggesting this may be a read error. No conserved phenylalanine or tryptophan ends this CDR3, so it is likely a read error. It is unclear where the CDR3 begins or ends on the DNA, so no DNA is shown, and the CDR3 is as TCRdb lists it. This chain uses TRBV28 with TRBJ2-7; the table calls TRBD2, which could not be checked here. The CDR3 region is 12 residues in length, termini included. Germline CDR1 MDHEN, CDR2 SYDVKM. The CDR3 reads CASSPTSDDPYI.